This is a list of T cell receptor beta chains from one sample in a study of neoadjuvant anti-PD-1 for oral cavity cancer. Method: immunoSEQ multiplex PCR; TCRdb's copy keeps in-frame clones and lacks some. Counted here are approximately 43,000 clones, approximately 80% occurring once; the ten biggest clones make up roughly 4.9%. Specimen: PBMCs, collected after nivolumab (anti-PD-1) treatment. Receptor source: a person between 35 and 79 years old with oral cavity squamous cell carcinoma. CDR3s include the opening cysteine and the closing phenylalanine or tryptophan. The D gene is left open where the match is weak. The size of a clone is reported for some rows only, either as once, few or many, or as a class for expanded clones.

d_gene: NA
abundance: NA
v_gene: TRBV27
j_gene: TRBJ1-4
CDR3nt: TGTGCCAGCAGGGAACGGAGACAAGGGGAAAAACTGTTTTTT
CDR3aa: CASRERRQGEKLFF

d_gene: NA
abundance: NA
v_gene: TRBV15
j_gene: TRBJ1-2
CDR3nt: TGTGCCACCAGCAGAGGGTTAGGCGGGGAGGATGGCTACACCTTC
CDR3aa: CATSRGLGGEDGYTF

d_gene: TRBD2
abundance: NA
v_gene: TRBV19
j_gene: TRBJ2-2
CDR3nt: TGTGCCAGTACCCCCAGTAGCGGGAGTTTTAGGGAGCTGTTTTTT
CDR3aa: CASTPSSGSFRELFF

d_gene: NA
abundance: few
v_gene: TRBV2
j_gene: TRBJ1-5
CDR3nt: TGTGCCAGCAGGGACAGTTATAGTAATCAGCCCCAGCATTTT
CDR3aa: CASRDSYSNQPQHF

d_gene: NA
abundance: NA
v_gene: TRBV5-6
j_gene: TRBJ1-1
CDR3nt: TGTGCCAGCAGCGGGGGACGGAAGAACACTGAAGCTTTCTTT
CDR3aa: CASSGGRKNTEAFF

d_gene: TRBD1
abundance: NA
v_gene: TRBV11-3
j_gene: TRBJ2-1
CDR3nt: TGTGCCAGCAGCTCGACAGGGATTGAGCAGTTCTTC
CDR3aa: CASSSTGIEQFF

d_gene: NA
abundance: NA
v_gene: TRBV11-3
j_gene: TRBJ1-1
CDR3nt: TGTGCCAGCAGCTTAGGAGGGAACACTGAAGCTTTCTTT
CDR3aa: CASSLGGNTEAFF

d_gene: NA
abundance: NA
v_gene: TRBV2
j_gene: TRBJ2-5
CDR3nt: TGTGCCAGCAGGACCTGGCAGCCCGGGAAAGAGACCCAGTACTTC
CDR3aa: CASRTWQPGKETQYF

d_gene: TRBD1
abundance: NA
v_gene: TRBV10-2
j_gene: TRBJ1-5
CDR3nt: TGCGCCAGCAGTGAGCAGGGACAGAGATATCAGCCCCAGCATTTT
CDR3aa: CASSEQGQRYQPQHF

d_gene: NA
abundance: few
v_gene: TRBV5-5
j_gene: TRBJ1-2
CDR3nt: TGTGCCAGCAGCTTGCCGACACACCTCTATGGCTACACCTTC
CDR3aa: CASSLPTHLYGYTF

d_gene: NA
abundance: NA
v_gene: TRBV6-5
j_gene: TRBJ2-5
CDR3nt: TGTGCCAGCAGTTACCAAGGGGGGTGGCGGGAGACCCAGTACTTC
CDR3aa: CASSYQGGWRETQYF

d_gene: TRBD1
abundance: NA
v_gene: TRBV6-4
j_gene: TRBJ1-2
CDR3nt: TGTGCCAGCAGTGACCCAGGGACAGCTCAGAATGGCTACACCTTC
CDR3aa: CASSDPGTAQNGYTF

d_gene: TRBD1
abundance: few
v_gene: TRBV10-1
j_gene: TRBJ2-3
CDR3nt: TGCGCCAGCAGTGAGATCGGGCAGGGGGTAGATACGCAGTATTTT
CDR3aa: CASSEIGQGVDTQYF

d_gene: TRBD1
abundance: NA
v_gene: TRBV19
j_gene: TRBJ2-5
CDR3nt: TGTGCCAGTAGTATCGGACAGGGTAGGGGAGAGACCCAGTACTTC
CDR3aa: CASSIGQGRGETQYF

d_gene: TRBD2
abundance: NA
v_gene: TRBV7-2
j_gene: TRBJ2-3
CDR3nt: TGTGCCAGCAGCACAAACCTAGCGGGAGGCACAGATACGCAGTATTTT
CDR3aa: CASSTNLAGGTDTQYF

d_gene: TRBD2
abundance: NA
v_gene: TRBV10-2
j_gene: TRBJ2-3
CDR3nt: TGCGCCAGCACTCTAGCGGGGGGTAGTAATACGCAGTATTTT
CDR3aa: CASTLAGGSNTQYF

d_gene: NA
abundance: NA
v_gene: TRBV7-8
j_gene: TRBJ2-3
CDR3nt: TGTGCCAGCAGCCCGAGTACCACAGATACGCAGTATTTT
CDR3aa: CASSPSTTDTQYF

d_gene: TRBD2
abundance: NA
v_gene: TRBV7-9
j_gene: TRBJ2-1
CDR3nt: TGTGCCAGCAGCTTCTTAGCGGGAGGGAATGAGCAGTTCTTC
CDR3aa: CASSFLAGGNEQFF

d_gene: TRBD1
abundance: NA
v_gene: TRBV7-9
j_gene: TRBJ2-4
CDR3nt: TGTGCCAGCCGCAATACGGGACAGGGGGCGGACATTCAGTACTTC
CDR3aa: CASRNTGQGADIQYF

d_gene: TRBD2
abundance: NA
v_gene: TRBV2
j_gene: TRBJ2-3
CDR3nt: TGTGCCAGCAACCGACTAGCGGGAACAAACACAGATACGCAGTATTTT
CDR3aa: CASNRLAGTNTDTQYF

d_gene: NA
abundance: once
v_gene: TRBV6-5
j_gene: TRBJ2-7
CDR3nt: TGTGCCAGCAAAATACTCTCCAACTCCTACGAGCAGTACTTC
CDR3aa: CASKILSNSYEQYF

d_gene: TRBD1
abundance: NA
v_gene: TRBV28
j_gene: TRBJ1-1
CDR3nt: TGTGCCAGCAGTTTCGGGACAGGGGGCGGCTCTGAAGCTTTCTTT
CDR3aa: CASSFGTGGGSEAFF

d_gene: NA
abundance: NA
v_gene: TRBV9
j_gene: TRBJ2-3
CDR3nt: TGTGCCAGCAGCGTAGGAGGCGGGCCCACAGATACGCAGTATTTT
CDR3aa: CASSVGGGPTDTQYF

d_gene: NA
abundance: NA
v_gene: TRBV19
j_gene: TRBJ1-5
CDR3nt: TGTGCCAGTAGCGTCCGGGACAACAATCAGCCCCAGCATTTT
CDR3aa: CASSVRDNNQPQHF

d_gene: NA
abundance: NA
v_gene: TRBV27
j_gene: TRBJ1-5
CDR3nt: TGTGCCAGCAGTTTGAGGGAGAGCAATCAGCCCCAGCATTTT
CDR3aa: CASSLRESNQPQHF

d_gene: NA
abundance: NA
v_gene: TRBV9
j_gene: TRBJ1-1
CDR3nt: TGTGCCAGCAGCGTAGAGAACATGAACACTGAAGCTTTCTTT
CDR3aa: CASSVENMNTEAFF

d_gene: NA
abundance: few
v_gene: TRBV28
j_gene: TRBJ2-5
CDR3nt: TGTGCCAGCAGTCTGTCCGGGACCAGGAGGGAGACCCAGTACTTC
CDR3aa: CASSLSGTRRETQYF

d_gene: NA
abundance: NA
v_gene: TRBV7-8
j_gene: TRBJ2-2
CDR3nt: TGTGCCAGCAGTCCCAGCGGAACGAACACCGGGGAGCTGTTTTTT
CDR3aa: CASSPSGTNTGELFF

d_gene: NA
abundance: NA
v_gene: TRBV6-1
j_gene: TRBJ1-2
CDR3nt: TGTGCCAGCAGTGAAGCGCGGGCGAGGGGCTACACCTTC
CDR3aa: CASSEARARGYTF

d_gene: NA
abundance: NA
v_gene: TRBV11-2
j_gene: TRBJ1-4
CDR3nt: TGTGCCAGCAGCTTAGGGGGACAAATTTATGGTGAGGAGTTTTTT
CDR3aa: CASSLGGQIYGEEFF

d_gene: NA
abundance: NA
v_gene: TRBV7-2
j_gene: TRBJ2-5
CDR3nt: TGTGCCAGCAGCTCCCCGGGGGAGACCCAGTACTTC
CDR3aa: CASSSPGETQYF

d_gene: TRBD1
abundance: NA
v_gene: TRBV28
j_gene: TRBJ2-2
CDR3nt: TGTGCCAGCAGCTTAATACAAGGGACAGCTAACACCGGGGAGCTGTTTTTT
CDR3aa: CASSLIQGTANTGELFF